These T cell receptor beta chains were read from a single sample in a study of blood T cell repertoires in COVID-19. Only in-frame clones appear in the TCRdb table, and some are missing; sequencing was by immunoSEQ multiplex PCR. The table records under 65,000 clones, around 90% of them present only once. Sequencing was performed on peripheral blood. The receptors here all came from a man at least 80 years old with acute or convalescent COVID-19. The CDR3 runs from the conserved cysteine through the conserved F or W. The D gene is left open where the match is weak. A row's size may be missing; if present it is once, few, many or a size class.

TRBJ2-7	TRBD1	15	.	TRBV11-2	TGTGCCAGCAGCTTACAGGGACAGGGGTTCCACGAGCAGTACTTC	CASSLQGQGFHEQYF
TRBJ2-2	TRBD1	14	.	TRBV2	TGTGCCAGCAGTTCGGACAGGGGGCCCGGGGAGCTGTTTTTT	CASSSDRGPGELFF
TRBJ1-1	TRBD1	15	medium-sized	TRBV3-1/TRBV3-2	TGTGCCAGCAGCCCCTACAGGGGGTCGAACACTGAAGCTTTCTTT	CASSPYRGSNTEAFF
TRBJ1-1	TRBD1	16	once	TRBV9	TGTGCCAGCAGCGTAGCTGCAGGGGGCCCGAACACTGAAGCTTTCTTT	CASSVAAGGPNTEAFF
TRBJ2-3	TRBD1	13	.	TRBV12-3/TRBV12-4	TGTGCCACGACAGGGATGGGGACAGATACGCAGTATTTT	CATTGMGTDTQYF
TRBJ2-7	.	14	.	TRBV30	TGTGCCTGGACCCCGTTTGGGGCCCTCTACGAGCAGTACTTC	CAWTPFGALYEQYF
TRBJ1-3	.	14	.	TRBV2	TGTGCCAGCAGTGGGCAGGGTGGTGGAAACACCATATATTTT	CASSGQGGGNTIYF
TRBJ1-5	TRBD1	19	.	TRBV10-1	TGCGCCAGGTTAGATATCGGTCCTTTCTCAGGGGGGAGCAATCAGCCCCAGCATTTT	CARLDIGPFSGGSNQPQHF
TRBJ2-2	TRBD1	14	.	TRBV4-2	TGTGCCAGCAGGGACCGACAGGGCACCGGGGAGCTGTTTTTT	CASRDRQGTGELFF
TRBJ2-3	TRBD2	16	.	TRBV10-3	TGTGCCATCAGTGCAACTAGCGGGGGGGGCACAGATACGCAGTATTTT	CAISATSGGGTDTQYF
TRBJ2-7	TRBD2	15	.	TRBV6-5	TGTGCCGCCAAGGGAGGGAGTCAAGGTGCTTACGAGCAGTACTTC	CAAKGGSQGAYEQYF
TRBJ2-3	.	14	once	TRBV10-3	TGTGCCATCGGCGGGGGCGACCTCACAGATACGCAGTATTTT	CAIGGGDLTDTQYF
TRBJ2-7	TRBD2	15	.	TRBV9	TGTGCCAGCAGCGTAGCAGCGGGGGTTCCTTACGAGCAGTACTTC	CASSVAAGVPYEQYF
TRBJ2-3	TRBD2	17	.	TRBV5-1	TGCGCCAGCAGCTCGGGGTTGTCTAGCGGCTTCACAGATACGCAGTATTTT	CASSSGLSSGFTDTQYF
TRBJ1-3	.	14	.	TRBV21-1	TGTGCCAGCAGAAGGGGGAGCTCTGGAAACACCATATATTTT	CASRRGSSGNTIYF
TRBJ2-3	.	14	.	TRBV5-1	TGCGCCAGCAGCTTGGGACAGGCGGCAGATACGCAGTATTTT	CASSLGQAADTQYF
TRBJ2-7	TRBD2	15	.	TRBV7-2	TGTGCCAGCAGCCCCCCCACGGGGGGATCCTACGAGCAGTACTTC	CASSPPTGGSYEQYF
TRBJ1-1	.	14	.	TRBV11-2	TGTGCCAGCAGCGTGAGTCGTTCGGACACTGAAGCTTTCTTT	CASSVSRSDTEAFF
TRBJ2-5	.	16	.	TRBV7-9	TGTGCCAGCAGCGCGCCGGTCGGGGGTACAAAAGAGACCCAGTACTTC	CASSAPVGGTKETQYF
TRBJ2-7	.	11	.	TRBV6-5	TGTGCCAGCACCCGAGGGGGCGAGCAGTACTTC	CASTRGGEQYF
TRBJ2-2	.	15	once	TRBV2	TGTGCCAGCAGATCGATTACAGGGCTAGTCGGGGAGCTGTTTTTT	CASRSITGLVGELFF
TRBJ2-1	.	13	once	TRBV2	TGTGCCAGCAGTGAATTGCTGATCGGTGAGCAGTTCTTC	CASSELLIGEQFF
TRBJ1-1	.	15	.	TRBV6-2/TRBV6-3	TGTGCCAGCAGTTACCGCGCAGGAAGTGAGACTGAAGCTTTCTTT	CASSYRAGSETEAFF
TRBJ1-4	.	19	.	TRBV19	TGTGCCAGTAGCAACCGGGCCTCTTCGGGACTCCGTGACTCTGAAAAACTGTTTTTT	CASSNRASSGLRDSEKLFF
TRBJ1-4	.	17	.	TRBV6-1	TGTGCCAGCAGTGCGCAACCCTCCGTGGGCTCTAATGAAAAACTGTTTTTT	CASSAQPSVGSNEKLFF
TRBJ1-3	.	15	once	TRBV15	TGTGCCACCAGCAGAGATATGGGGCGTGGAAACACCATATATTTT	CATSRDMGRGNTIYF
TRBJ1-4	TRBD1	14	once	TRBV27	TGTGCCAGCAGCAGGGGACAGCCCGATGAAAAACTGTTTTTT	CASSRGQPDEKLFF
TRBJ2-5	.	13	.	TRBV5-1	TGCGCCAGCAGCGCCGGGGTCCAAGAGACCCAGTACTTC	CASSAGVQETQYF
TRBJ1-1	.	12	.	TRBV19	TGTGCCAGTAGTGCAGGCGGGACTGAAGCTTTCTTT	CASSAGGTEAFF
TRBJ2-3	TRBD1	16	.	TRBV3-1/TRBV3-2	TGTGCCAGCAGCCGCGCCGGGACAGCCGGGACAGATACGCAGTATTTT	CASSRAGTAGTDTQYF
TRBJ2-1	.	15	.	TRBV5-8	TGTGCCAGCAGCTTGAGGCCAGGGACCTACAATGAGCAGTTCTTC	CASSLRPGTYNEQFF
TRBJ2-2	TRBD2	16	.	TRBV6-6	TGTGCCAGCACCAGGACTAGCGGGGGCGTCACCGGGGAGCTGTTTTTT	CASTRTSGGVTGELFF
TRBJ2-5	TRBD2	16	.	TRBV5-1	TGCGCCAGCAGCTTGCTGACTAGCGGGGGGACGGAGACCCAGTACTTC	CASSLLTSGGTETQYF
TRBJ2-7	.	16	.	TRBV4-1	TGCGCCAGCAGCCAAGAGAGTATAAGAACCTCCTACGAGCAGTACTTC	CASSQESIRTSYEQYF
TRBJ2-7	.	15	.	TRBV4-1	TGCGCCAGCACCAGAGGTAGGGGGTCCAACTACGAGCAGTACTTC	CASTRGRGSNYEQYF
TRBJ2-3	TRBD1	17	.	TRBV5-4	TGTGCCAGCAGCCCACCTGGCGGCAGGGGGAGCACAGATACGCAGTATTTT	CASSPPGGRGSTDTQYF
TRBJ2-3	TRBD2	16	.	TRBV24-1	TGTGCCACCAGTGATTTCCCACGAGCGGGGACAGATACGCAGTATTTT	CATSDFPRAGTDTQYF
TRBJ1-2	.	14	.	TRBV7-2	TGTGCCAGCAGCTTAGAGGGCCTGAGGGTAGGCTACACCTTC	CASSLEGLRVGYTF
TRBJ1-1	.	13	.	TRBV28	TGTGCCAGCAGTCTCGACAGAAACACTGAAGCTTTCTTT	CASSLDRNTEAFF
TRBJ2-3	TRBD2	16	.	TRBV3-1/TRBV3-2	TGTGCCAGCAGCCCCCGGACTAGCGGGGGGGCGAATACGCAGTATTTT	CASSPRTSGGANTQYF
TRBJ1-2	.	12	.	TRBV5-5	TGTGCCAGCAGCTTGGAGCAGGGAGGTTACACCTTC	CASSLEQGGYTF
TRBJ2-7	.	13	.	TRBV28	TGTGCCAGCTCTACGGGGGAATCCTACGAGCAGTACTTC	CASSTGESYEQYF
TRBJ2-2	TRBD1	15	.	TRBV7-8	TGTGCCAGCAGCTTTGGGACAGGAGACACCGGGGAGCTGTTTTTT	CASSFGTGDTGELFF
TRBJ2-3	.	12	.	TRBV25-1	TGTGCCAGCAGGGACAACACAGATACGCAGTATTTT	CASRDNTDTQYF
TRBJ1-1	.	13	.	TRBV3-1/TRBV3-2	TGTGCCAGCAGCAATACAGGGAACACTGAAGCTTTCTTT	CASSNTGNTEAFF
TRBJ2-1	TRBD2	15	.	TRBV11-3	TGTGCCAGCAGCTCGGGCGGGGGTACCTACAATGAGCAGTTCTTC	CASSSGGGTYNEQFF
TRBJ2-2	.	16	.	TRBV19	TGTGCCAGTACCTATCCTCTCCCTACCGGCACCGGGGAGCTGTTTTTT	CASTYPLPTGTGELFF
TRBJ1-1	.	16	.	TRBV28	TGTGCCAGCAGTTTACGTGGCAGGGGTATTAACACTGAAGCTTTCTTT	CASSLRGRGINTEAFF
TRBJ1-3	.	11	.	TRBV20-1	TGCAGTGCTATAATTGGAAACACCATATATTTT	CSAIIGNTIYF
TRBJ1-3	.	16	.	TRBV7-2	TGTGCCAGCAGCCCGCGGACGGACTTATCTGGAAACACCATATATTTT	CASSPRTDLSGNTIYF
TRBJ1-1	TRBD1	13	.	TRBV29-1	TGCAGCAGCACACAGGGGGCGTTCGGGGAAGCTTTCTTT	CSSTQGAFGEAFF
TRBJ1-4	TRBD1	16	.	TRBV5-1	TGCGCCAGCAGCTGGATAGGGACAGGGGAAAATGAAAAACTGTTTTTT	CASSWIGTGENEKLFF
TRBJ1-5	TRBD1	16	.	TRBV6-2/TRBV6-3	TGTGCCAGCAGTTACTCGTCTAGGGGGCTGAATCAGCCCCAGCATTTT	CASSYSSRGLNQPQHF
TRBJ2-5	.	13	.	TRBV4-2	TGTGCCAGCAGCCCGAGCCTTAGAGAGACCCAGTACTTC	CASSPSLRETQYF
TRBJ1-6	.	14	.	TRBV27	TGTGCCAGCAGTAAGGGGGAACCAAGTTCACCCCTCCACTTT	CASSKGEPSSPLHF